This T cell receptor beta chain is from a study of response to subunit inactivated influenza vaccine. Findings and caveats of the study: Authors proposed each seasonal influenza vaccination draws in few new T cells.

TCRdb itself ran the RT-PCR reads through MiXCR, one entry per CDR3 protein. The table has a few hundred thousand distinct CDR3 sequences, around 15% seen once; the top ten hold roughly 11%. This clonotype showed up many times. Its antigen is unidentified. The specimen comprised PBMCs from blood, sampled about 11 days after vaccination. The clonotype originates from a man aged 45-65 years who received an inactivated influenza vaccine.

The CDR3 spells CASSQLTGYLAGANVLTF. The CDR3 bases are TGTGCCAGCAGCCAATTGACAGGGTACCTCGCAGGGGCCAACGTCCTGACTTTC. This chain links TRBV3-1 with TRBJ2-6; TRBD1 agrees at 7 bases. CDR3 length equals 18 residues. Germline V lookup: CDR1 LGHDT, CDR2 YNNKEL (reference sequence). Germline trimming cut 2 bases from V and 4 bases from J; bases unmatched to any gene: 11.